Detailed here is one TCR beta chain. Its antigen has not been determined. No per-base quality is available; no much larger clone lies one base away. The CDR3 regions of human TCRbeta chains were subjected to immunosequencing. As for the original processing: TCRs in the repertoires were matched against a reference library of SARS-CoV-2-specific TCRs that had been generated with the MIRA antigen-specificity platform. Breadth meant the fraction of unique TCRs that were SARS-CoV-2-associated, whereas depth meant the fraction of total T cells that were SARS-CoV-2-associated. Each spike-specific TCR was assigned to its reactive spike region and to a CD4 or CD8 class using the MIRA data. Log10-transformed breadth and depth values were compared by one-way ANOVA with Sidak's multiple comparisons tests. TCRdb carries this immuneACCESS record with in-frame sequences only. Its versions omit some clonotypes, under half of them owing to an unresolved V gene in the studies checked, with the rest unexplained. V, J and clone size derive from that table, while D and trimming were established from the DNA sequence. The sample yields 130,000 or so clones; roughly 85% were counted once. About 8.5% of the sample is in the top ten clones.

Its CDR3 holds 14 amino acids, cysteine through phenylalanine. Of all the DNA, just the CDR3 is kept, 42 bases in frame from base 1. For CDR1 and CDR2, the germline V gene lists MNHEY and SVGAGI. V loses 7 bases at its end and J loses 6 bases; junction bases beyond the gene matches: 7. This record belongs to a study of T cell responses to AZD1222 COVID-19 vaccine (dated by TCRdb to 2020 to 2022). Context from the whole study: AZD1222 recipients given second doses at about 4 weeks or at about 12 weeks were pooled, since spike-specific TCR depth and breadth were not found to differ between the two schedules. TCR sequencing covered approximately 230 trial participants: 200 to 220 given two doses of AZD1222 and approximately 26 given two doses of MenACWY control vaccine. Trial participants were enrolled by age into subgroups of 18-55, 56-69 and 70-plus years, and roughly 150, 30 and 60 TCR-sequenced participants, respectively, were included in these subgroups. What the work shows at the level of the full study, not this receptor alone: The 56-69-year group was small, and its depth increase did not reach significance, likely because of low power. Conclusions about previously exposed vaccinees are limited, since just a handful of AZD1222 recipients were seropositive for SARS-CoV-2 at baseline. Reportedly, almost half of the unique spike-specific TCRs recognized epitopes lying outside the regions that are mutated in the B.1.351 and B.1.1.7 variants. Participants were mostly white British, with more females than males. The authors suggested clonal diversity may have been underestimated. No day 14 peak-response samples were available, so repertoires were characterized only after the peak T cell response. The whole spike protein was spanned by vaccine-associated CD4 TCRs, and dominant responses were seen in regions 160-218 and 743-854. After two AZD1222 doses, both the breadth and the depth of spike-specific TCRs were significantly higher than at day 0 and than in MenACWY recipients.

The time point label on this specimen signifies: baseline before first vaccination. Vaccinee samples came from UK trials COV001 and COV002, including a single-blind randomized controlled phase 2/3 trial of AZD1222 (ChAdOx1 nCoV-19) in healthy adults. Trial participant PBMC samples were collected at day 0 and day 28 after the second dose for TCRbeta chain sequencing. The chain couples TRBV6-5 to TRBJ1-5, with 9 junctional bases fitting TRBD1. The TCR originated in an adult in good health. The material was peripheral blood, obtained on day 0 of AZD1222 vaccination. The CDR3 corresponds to CASTMTGGGQPQHF. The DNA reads TGTGCCAGCACCATGACAGGGGGGGGTCAGCCCCAGCATTTT.